Listed here are 3 T cell receptor beta chains from one sample, sequenced in a study of blood T cell repertoires in COVID-19. Assay used: immunoSEQ multiplex PCR; TCRdb lists only in-frame clones, some missing. The table includes around 300,000 clones, approximately 83% detected once. The sequencing input was peripheral blood. The receptors were gathered from a woman between 25 and 40 years old who had recovered from COVID-19.

With regard to this clone: This specimen includes other DNA sequences encoding the same CDR3. The CDR3 region has the DNA TGTGCCAGCAGCCCTCTAGCGGGGTCTTACAATGAGCAGTTCTTC. Its protein is CASSPLAGSYNEQFF. The chain is built from TRBV5-6 and TRBJ2-1; 9 bases agree with TRBD2. The CDR3 is 15 amino acids. Trimming at V came to 4 bases and at J to 4 bases, leaving 6 bases not matched to a gene. Germline V gives CDR1 SGHDT, CDR2 YYEEEE.

The chain is built from TRBV6-6 and TRBJ2-7; 13 positions match TRBD2. The CDR3 is 20 residues long. J lost 0 bases, V lost 6 bases, and 17 bases had no gene match. Germline values: CDR1 MNHNY, CDR2 SVGAGI (reference sequence). The CDR3 DNA follows: TGTGCCAGCAGACGACAACATTCGGGACTAGCGGGGAAAAGCTCCTACGAGCAGTACTTC. Residues: CASRRQHSGLAGKSSYEQYF.

This chain uses TRBV19 with TRBJ2-3; D is unresolved. The V gene's germline CDR1 is LNHDA and CDR2 SQIVND (reference sequence). The CDR3 contains 15 residues. Trimming took off 1 base at V and 1 base at J, with 9 bases between the two ends. The CDR3 coding sequence is TGTGCCAGTAGTATAGTGGTTCGGGGCACAGATACGCAGTATTTT. Residues: CASSIVVRGTDTQYF.